The sequence of this T cell receptor beta chain was determined in a study of CD8 T cells in ankylosing spondylitis. This clonotype came up a few times. The target antigen is unknown. Construction of TCR beta libraries was performed using quantitative 5'-RACE with molecular barcodes. MiXCR was run by TCRdb on the 5' RACE reads, yielding one entry per CDR3 protein. The data show fewer than 450,000 distinct CDR3 sequences, 17% seen once. Study-level findings and limits: A CD8+ phenotype characterized the disease-linked clones, which were relatively rare in peripheral blood. Disease-linked clones reportedly concentrated significantly in matched ankylosing spondylitis synovial fluid. Typical of ankylosing spondylitis blood, it appeared, was a TCR beta motif of roughly eight highly homologous variants. A subset of motif variants has previously been described in the synovial fluid and blood of reactive arthritis.

The CDR3 has 16 residues. V was trimmed by 4 bases and J by 0 bases, leaving 14 bases between them. The germline CDR1 and CDR2 sequences are SGHKS and YYEKEE (reference sequence). Sequencing was carried out using blood, either unsorted or a sorted T cell fraction (not recorded which). This clonotype was obtained from a male donor with ankylosing spondylitis. The chain uses TRBV5-5 and TRBJ1-3; D gene ambiguous. CDR3 nucleotide sequence: TGTGCCAGCAGCCCACTGTTACAAAACTCTGGAAACACCATATATTTT. Its protein product is CASSPLLQNSGNTIYF.